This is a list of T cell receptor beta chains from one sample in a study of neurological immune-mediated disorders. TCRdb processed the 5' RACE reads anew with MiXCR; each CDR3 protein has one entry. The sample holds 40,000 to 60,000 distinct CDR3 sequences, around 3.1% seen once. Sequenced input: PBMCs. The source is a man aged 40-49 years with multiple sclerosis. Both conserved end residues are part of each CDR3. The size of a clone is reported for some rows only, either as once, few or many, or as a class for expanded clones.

CDR3aa: CASSSAGGARNEQFF
v_gene: TRBV27
abundance: many

CDR3aa: CASSASWDSRRGVMNTEAFF
v_gene: TRBV12-3/TRBV12-4
abundance: few

CDR3aa: CASSPSGGGMNTEAFF
v_gene: TRBV3-1
abundance: many

CDR3aa: CSVFGGRTDTQYF
v_gene: TRBV29-1
abundance: many

CDR3aa: CSARVRGLGNSPLHF
v_gene: TRBV20-1
abundance: many

CDR3aa: CSARGDYGYTF
v_gene: TRBV20-1
abundance: many

CDR3aa: CASSEQGGAGDEQYF
v_gene: TRBV7-9
abundance: many

CDR3aa: CASSSPMGDRRFAGANVLTF
v_gene: TRBV7-2
abundance: many

CDR3aa: CATSGTGTGSETQYF
v_gene: TRBV24-1
abundance: few

CDR3aa: CASSLSAQSGNTIYF
v_gene: TRBV5-1
abundance: many

CDR3aa: CASSLGDSLSPLNF
v_gene: TRBV7-9
abundance: few

CDR3aa: CSARLVAGYTF
v_gene: TRBV20-1
abundance: many

CDR3aa: CSARDYAGGADNQPQHF
v_gene: TRBV20-1
abundance: many

CDR3aa: CASSQVGGGYTF
v_gene: TRBV3-1
abundance: many

CDR3aa: CASSPLGASNTGELFF
v_gene: TRBV18
abundance: -

CDR3aa: CSARHTGATTYGYTF
v_gene: TRBV20-1
abundance: many

CDR3aa: CASGDNSGDTQYF
v_gene: TRBV19
abundance: -

CDR3aa: CASSTRGRLSNQPQHF
v_gene: TRBV7-2
abundance: many

CDR3aa: CASSPNRQGAGETQYF
v_gene: TRBV3-1
abundance: many

CDR3aa: CASSDWDRVPDTQYF
v_gene: TRBV10-2
abundance: many

CDR3aa: CSVAEDYHQETQYF
v_gene: TRBV29-1
abundance: many

CDR3aa: CASSRDRTNYGYTF
v_gene: TRBV5-1
abundance: many

CDR3aa: CASSPEGNSPLNF
v_gene: TRBV5-1
abundance: -

CDR3aa: CSPEVLAGQETQYF
v_gene: TRBV20-1
abundance: many

CDR3aa: CAISGRGGIAGVTDTQYF
v_gene: TRBV10-3
abundance: many

CDR3aa: CASSLPRLAGGEETQYF
v_gene: TRBV5-1
abundance: many

CDR3aa: CAWSVQGASYEQYF
v_gene: TRBV30
abundance: many

CDR3aa: CASSLTGAYEQYF
v_gene: TRBV11-2
abundance: many

CDR3aa: CASSLGRKTGNADTQYF
v_gene: TRBV7-9
abundance: many

CDR3aa: CASSAGQGEYF
v_gene: TRBV25-1
abundance: many

CDR3aa: CASSFGTSGGYQETQYF
v_gene: TRBV5-1
abundance: many

CDR3aa: CASSPDDPRGYEQYF
v_gene: TRBV12-3/TRBV12-4
abundance: many

CDR3aa: CAWSVSWYTEAFF
v_gene: TRBV30
abundance: many

CDR3aa: CSVAGGGHGSSYEQYF
v_gene: TRBV29-1
abundance: many

CDR3aa: CSYRQGLDEQFF
v_gene: TRBV29-1
abundance: -

CDR3aa: CASSFSGDRYEQYF
v_gene: TRBV7-2
abundance: many

CDR3aa: CASSLAGGKTGELFF
v_gene: TRBV7-2
abundance: many

CDR3aa: CSAQAQRIEQYF
v_gene: TRBV20-1
abundance: many

CDR3aa: CATSDPPGTTQYF
v_gene: TRBV24-1
abundance: many

CDR3aa: CASSSPLAGGSYNEQFF
v_gene: TRBV28
abundance: many